These 13 T cell receptor beta chains came from one sample sequenced in a study of blood T cell repertoires in COVID-19. Method: immunoSEQ multiplex PCR; TCRdb's copy keeps in-frame clones and lacks some. The sample contains fewer than 250,000 clones, around four fifths of which appear only once. Sample: peripheral blood. These receptors came from an older woman with active or convalescent COVID-19.

CDR3 region: CASSQDQGALYGYTF. CDR3 nucleotide sequence: TGCGCCAGCAGCCAAGACCAGGGGGCTCTTTATGGCTACACCTTC. V gene TRBV4-1 combines with J gene TRBJ1-2; 8 nucleotides match TRBD1. V lost 0 bases to trimming and J lost 5 bases; unmatched junction nucleotides: 5. The CDR3 runs 15 residues. Per the germline V gene, CDR1 is MGHRA and CDR2 is YSYEKL.

The chain combines TRBV18 with TRBJ2-2; D not certain. From germline, CDR1 is KGHSH and CDR2 LQKENI. V lost 3 bases and J 1 base, leaving 3 bases between the germline ends. CDR3 size: 13 residues. CDR3 residues: CASSPVNTGELFF. For the CDR3, the DNA is TGTGCCAGCTCACCCGTGAACACCGGGGAGCTGTTTTTT.

The chain's CDR3 is CASSEATPGLGGANVLTF. CDR3 DNA sequence: TGTGCCAGCAGTGAAGCGACGCCAGGGTTAGGAGGGGCCAACGTCCTGACTTTC. The chain uses TRBV6-1 and TRBJ2-6; possibly TRBD1 for D (5 bases). Germline V lookup: CDR1 MNHNS, CDR2 SASEGT. The V end lost 0 bases, the J end lost 4 bases, and 16 bases lay between the germline ends. CDR3 size: 18 residues.

This clone was detected a few times. The gene calls are TRBV4-2 and TRBJ2-1; D not resolved. Germline values: CDR1 LGHNA, CDR2 YNFKEQ. The CDR3 totals 16 residues. The V end was cut by 1 base, the J end by 0 bases, with 10 bases between. The CDR3 DNA follows: TGTGCCAGCAGCCAAGGGAGAGCCGGCTCCTACAATGAGCAGTTCTTC. Its translation: CASSQGRAGSYNEQFF.

The CDR3 loop is CASSPAGAQETQYF. The CDR3 DNA follows: TGTGCCAGCAGTCCCGCAGGGGCCCAAGAGACCCAGTACTTC. The V gene is TRBV27, the J gene TRBJ2-5, with TRBD1 as a possible D gene (6 bases). Trimming cost V 5 bases and J 1 base, with 11 bases left between them. The CDR3 totals 14 residues. The germline gives CDR1 MNHEY, CDR2 SMNVEV (reference sequence).

The chain recombines TRBV6-1 with TRBJ2-7; possible D gene TRBD2, 7 bases. V shed 3 bases and J shed 1 base, with 16 bases lying between them. This CDR3 is 16 amino acids long. Germline lookup yields CDR1 MNHNS and CDR2 SASEGT. CDR3 in DNA: TGTGCCAGCAGTGAGGGGGGGGCTAGCGGTTCCTACGAGCAGTACTTC. Translated: CASSEGGASGSYEQYF.

The table lists this clone with a count of one. This chain connects TRBV11-3 to TRBJ1-3; D gene ambiguous. CDR3 length equals 13 residues. Germline CDR1 SGHNT, CDR2 YENEEA. The germline V and J ends were trimmed by 0 bases and 8 bases, with 8 bases remaining between them. CDR3 in amino acids: CASSLDGRDTIYF. The CDR3 DNA sequence: TGTGCCAGCAGCTTAGATGGTAGAGACACCATATATTTT.

The rearrangement joins TRBV5-4 to TRBJ2-1, with TRBD2 matching 12 bases. Germline lookup yields CDR1 SGHNT and CDR2 YYREEE (reference sequence). This CDR3 contains 16 residues. J gave up 1 base and V 3 bases, and 2 bases lay outside the gene matches. Written as DNA, the CDR3 is TGTGCCAGCAGCTCTGGGACTAGCGGGTCCTACAATGAGCAGTTCTTC. This codes for CASSSGTSGSYNEQFF.

The chain joins TRBV11-3 to TRBJ2-7; 8 positions agree with TRBD1. The trim removed 4 bases at V and 2 bases at J, leaving 7 bases unmatched. The CDR3 covers 15 residues. Germline CDR1 SGHNT, CDR2 YENEEA. The CDR3 bases are TGTGCCAGCAGCTCCGCGGACAGGGTCCCCTACGAGCAGTACTTC. Its protein product is CASSSADRVPYEQYF.

This rearrangement joins TRBV19 to TRBJ2-3, with D uncertain. The V gene's germline CDR1 is LNHDA and CDR2 SQIVND (reference sequence). The CDR3 sequence is 15 residues long. Trimming took 3 bases from V and 0 from J, leaving 10 bases between them. This CDR3 reads CASSITIYSTDTQYF. CDR3 nucleotide sequence: TGTGCCAGTAGTATTACAATATATAGCACAGATACGCAGTATTTT.

The chain recombines TRBV7-9 with TRBJ1-3; TRBD1 is a possible D gene (6 bases). The CDR3 extends over 14 amino acids. V lost 5 bases to trimming and J lost 8 bases, with 16 bases between them. CDR1 SEHNR and CDR2 FQNEAQ come from the germline V gene (reference sequence). The CDR3 spells CASSRGPGADTIYF. The CDR3, as DNA: TGTGCCAGCAGCCGGGGTCCAGGGGCGGACACCATATATTTT.

The J gene is TRBJ1-2, the V gene TRBV28; a possible D gene is TRBD1 (5 bases). The CDR3 spans 15 residues. CDR1 is MDHEN and CDR2 is SYDVKM in the germline V gene. The ends were cut back, 1 base at V and 3 bases at J, with 12 bases in the middle. The CDR3 DNA reads as TGTGCCAGCAGTTTATTGAGGGGAGGCTACTATGGCTACACCTTC. This gives the protein CASSLLRGGYYGYTF.

This clone has a handful of counts. This chain uses TRBV9 with TRBJ2-2, with 16 bases lining up with TRBD2. Germline loops: CDR1 SGDLS, CDR2 YYNGEE. With V trimmed by 0 bases and J by 3 bases, 8 bases remained unmatched. CDR3 length: 20 amino acids. CDR3 amino acids: CASSVAGLAGGPVDTGELFF. DNA for the CDR3: TGTGCCAGCAGCGTAGCGGGACTAGCGGGGGGGCCTGTTGACACCGGGGAGCTGTTTTTT.